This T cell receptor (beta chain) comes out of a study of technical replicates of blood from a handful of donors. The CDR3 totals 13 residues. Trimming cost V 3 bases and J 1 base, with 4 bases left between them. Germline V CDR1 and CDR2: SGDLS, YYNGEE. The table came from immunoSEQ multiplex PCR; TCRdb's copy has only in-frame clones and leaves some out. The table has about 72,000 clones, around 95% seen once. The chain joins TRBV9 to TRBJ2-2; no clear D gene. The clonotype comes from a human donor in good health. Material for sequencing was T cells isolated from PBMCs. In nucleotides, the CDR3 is TGTGCCAGCAGCGACAGGAACACCGGGGAGCTGTTTTTT. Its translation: CASSDRNTGELFF.